Following are 29 T cell receptor beta chains from one sample sequenced in a study of regulatory T cells in long-lasting Graves disease. As for time point: persistent/refractory GD, antithyroid drugs over 5 years with positive TRAb. Isolated PBMC RNA provided the starting material for the TCR library. Combining iRepertoire HTBI primers with Arm-PCR of CDR3 regions, the authors built TCR beta libraries. TCRdb called the multiplex PCR reads again in MiXCR, with one record for every CDR3 protein. Here the sample spans more than 650,000 distinct CDR3 sequences, approximately 31% being singletons. Specimen: peripheral blood mononuclear cells (PBMCs), collected when the disease was refractory, from a patient treated with antithyroid drugs. The receptors originated from a female donor with Graves disease.

This chain's CDR3 is CSANSGRLLNEQFF. CDR3 nucleotide sequence: TGCAGTGCTAACAGCGGGAGGTTGTTGAATGAGCAGTTCTTC. V usage is TRBV20-1 and J usage is TRBJ2-1; 9 bases map to TRBD2. The V and J ends lost 4 bases and 7 bases, in that order; junction bases with no gene match: 8. The CDR3 loop spans 14 amino acids. Germline CDR1 reads DFQATT; CDR2 reads SNEGSKA (reference sequence).

This clonotype was recorded a few times. The chain couples TRBV24-1 to TRBJ1-5; tentatively, D is TRBD1 (5 bases). Looked up from germline, CDR1 is KGHDR and CDR2 is SFDVKD. The V end lost 4 bases, the J end lost 0 bases, and 18 bases lay between the germline ends. The CDR3 loop spans 18 amino acids. CDR3 sequence (DNA): TGTGCCACCAGTGAAACAGGCTGCTGGGGTTATAGCAATCAGCCCCAGCATTTT. Amino acids: CATSETGCWGYSNQPQHF.

This clonotype appeared many times. This sequence joins TRBV30 and TRBJ1-1, with D unclear. V was cut by 0 bases and J by 5 bases, with 16 bases left in between. Germline lookup yields CDR1 GTSNPN and CDR2 SVGIG (reference sequence). The CDR3 covers 15 residues. CDR3 DNA sequence: TGTGCCTGGAGTGTTGATCGTGGAGCTGCGACTGAAGCTTTCTTT. Translating gives CAWSVDRGAATEAFF.

This clonotype was seen only a few times. The chain joins TRBV7-8 to TRBJ1-5; 7 positions match TRBD1. The germline V gene has CDR1 SGHVS and CDR2 FQNEAQ. With 5 bases clipped from V and 0 bases from J, the junction kept 7 bases outside the gene matches. The CDR3 length is 16 residues. CDR3 coding DNA: TGTGCCAGCAGCCCCGGGACAGCCCTTAGCAATCAGCCCCAGCATTTT. This translates into CASSPGTALSNQPQHF.

This rearrangement joins TRBV6-5 to TRBJ1-2, with TRBD1 identical over 11 bases. Germline-derived CDR1 and CDR2 are MNHEY and SVGAGI. V was pared by 0 bases and J by 8 bases, with 8 bases of the junction left unmatched. The CDR3 spans 16 residues. CDR3 residues: CASSYSFGTGGKGYTF. In nucleotides, the CDR3 is TGTGCCAGCAGTTACTCGTTCGGGACAGGGGGAAAGGGCTACACCTTC.

This clonotype was counted between two and nine times. V usage is TRBV28 and J usage is TRBJ1-1; a possible D gene is TRBD1 (6 bases). This CDR3 has 12 amino acids. CDR1 and CDR2 (germline): MDHEN, SYDVKM. V was trimmed by 6 bases and J by 8 bases, leaving 13 bases between them. CDR3 loop: CASRVPQGEAFF. CDR3 sequence (DNA): TGTGCCAGCAGGGTGCCTCAGGGGGAAGCTTTCTTT.

This clonotype was found a few times. CDR3 protein: CASSRNDNQPQHF. CDR3 sequence (DNA): TGTGCCAGCAGTAGGAACGACAATCAGCCCCAGCATTTT. This chain uses TRBV6-1 with TRBJ1-5, with D uncertain. V dropped 5 bases and J dropped 3 bases, with 8 bases sitting between them. There are 13 residues in the CDR3. Germline V gives CDR1 MNHNS, CDR2 SASEGT.

This clonotype was picked up a small number of times. V is TRBV18 and J is TRBJ2-5, with 10 bases that match TRBD2. CDR1 is KGHSH, CDR2 LQKENI, per germline. Germline trimming cut 5 bases from V and 0 bases from J; bases unmatched to any gene: 3. This CDR3 region has 15 residues. CDR3 region: CASSALAGHQETQYF. The CDR3 nucleotides are TGTGCCAGCTCAGCACTAGCGGGGCACCAAGAGACCCAGTACTTC. Variable domain in full (rest from reference TRBV18 and TRBJ2-5): NAGVMQNPRHLVRRRGQEARLRCSPMKGHSHVYWYRQLPEEGLKFMVYLQKENIIDESGMPKERFSAEFPKEGPSILRIQQVVRGDSAAYFCASSALAGHQETQYFGPGTRLLVL.

The V and J genes are TRBV14 and TRBJ1-1; D is undetermined. The CDR3 totals 15 residues. Trimming pared 4 bases from V and 3 bases from J, leaving 15 bases between. The germline CDR1 and CDR2 sequences are SGHDN and FVKESK. The CDR3 region is CASSRGPQVDTEAFF. The DNA for the CDR3 is TGTGCCAGCAGCCGAGGGCCGCAGGTGGACACTGAAGCTTTCTTT.

V and J are TRBV4-1 and TRBJ2-7, with D maybe TRBD2 (6 bases). Trimming removed 0 bases at V and 2 bases at J, with 8 bases between. The CDR3 has 14 amino acids. Germline V gene sequence: CDR1 MGHRA, CDR2 YSYEKL. CDR3 sequence: CASSQEGGPYEQYF. The CDR3, as DNA: TGCGCCAGCAGCCAAGAGGGGGGTCCCTACGAGCAGTACTTC.

This clonotype was counted between two and nine times. The chain joins TRBV20-1 to TRBJ2-2, with 10 positions matching TRBD2. Germline lookup yields CDR1 DFQATT and CDR2 SNEGSKA (reference sequence). The CDR3 is 13 residues long. V gave up 5 bases and J gave up 6 bases; unmatched junction bases: 3. The CDR3 spells CSAAGTSAGELFF. Here the CDR3 DNA reads TGCAGTGCTGCCGGGACTAGCGCCGGGGAGCTGTTTTTT.

The CDR3 is CASSLGDGGNTEAFF. The CDR3 DNA is TGTGCCAGCAGCTTAGGGGATGGGGGGAACACTGAAGCTTTCTTT. The rearrangement joins TRBV7-9 to TRBJ1-1, with D tentatively TRBD1 (5 bases). Germline V CDR1 and CDR2: SEHNR, FQNEAQ (reference sequence). This CDR3 is 15 amino acids long. Trimming took off 1 base at V and 1 base at J, with 10 bases between the two ends.

V gene TRBV30 combines with J gene TRBJ1-5; the D is unclear. The CDR3 is made up of 12 amino acids. Per germline, CDR1 GTSNPN and CDR2 SVGIG (reference sequence). CDR3 region: CAAQNSNQPQHF. CDR3 DNA sequence: TGTGCTGCACAAAATAGCAATCAGCCCCAGCATTTT.

V and J are TRBV6-1 and TRBJ2-7; D may be TRBD2 (5 bases). V was pared by 7 bases and J by 2 bases, with 12 bases between. CDR1 and CDR2 from the germline V gene are MNHNS and SASEGT. The CDR3 covers 13 residues. In nucleotides, the CDR3 is TGTGCCAGCAATCGTGGACTTCCCTACGAGCAGTACTTC. It codes for CASNRGLPYEQYF.

The genes are TRBV7-9 and TRBJ1-1; TRBD1 matches at 7 bases. V lost 7 bases, J lost 0 bases, and 5 bases stayed unmatched. CDR3 size: 14 residues. Germline V gene data show CDR1 as SEHNR and CDR2 as FQNEAQ (reference sequence). CDR3 sequence reads: CASTLTGLNTEAFF. The CDR3 DNA reads TGTGCCAGCACCCTGACAGGGTTGAACACTGAAGCTTTCTTT.

The table lists this clonotype with a few counts. The chain is built from TRBV11-3 and TRBJ1-2, with 9 bases aligning to TRBD1. The length of the CDR3 is 14 residues. Germline values: CDR1 SGHNT, CDR2 YENEEA. Trimming took 5 bases from V and 7 from J; bases not matched to a gene: 8. CDR3 nucleotides: TGTGCCAGCAGCCTAACGCCGACAGGGGGTGGCTACACCTTC. It codes for CASSLTPTGGGYTF.

The V gene is TRBV5-1, the J gene TRBJ2-2; D is ambiguous. CDR1 and CDR2 (germline): SGHRS, YFSETQ. Trimming removed 0 bases at V and 5 bases at J, with 8 bases between. The CDR3 totals 14 residues. CDR3 DNA: TGCGCCAGCAGCTTGGCGGGTCAGACCGGGGAGCTGTTTTTT. It codes for CASSLAGQTGELFF.

This clonotype was detected a few times. The V and J genes are TRBV7-2 and TRBJ1-2; D is uncertain. Germline V gene sequence: CDR1 SGHTA, CDR2 FQGNSA. CDR3 length: 15 residues. V lost 2 bases, J lost 5 bases, and 15 bases lay in between. The CDR3 region is CASSLRAQNTYGYTF. CDR3 DNA sequence: TGTGCCAGCAGCTTAAGGGCACAGAACACATATGGCTACACCTTC.

Points on this clonotype: This clone may be a read error of a much larger clone one base away. The rearrangement joins TRBV12-3 or TRBV12-4 to TRBJ1-5; 8 bases match TRBD1. The CDR3 consists of 14 residues. The CDR3 nucleotides are TGTGCCAGCAGTTTGGACAGGGCCAATCAGCCCCGGCATTTT. This codes for CASSLDRANQPRHF.

The sample holds a few counts of this clonotype. The CDR3: CASSYPGTNTEAFF. The CDR3 region has the DNA TGTGCCAGCAGTTACCCAGGGACGAACACTGAAGCTTTCTTT. The chain joins TRBV6-5 to TRBJ1-1; tentatively, D is TRBD1 (5 bases). The CDR3 runs to 14 residues. V was clipped by 2 bases and J by 1 base, with 8 bases between them. The germline V gene encodes CDR1 MNHEY and CDR2 SVGAGI.

This clonotype was detected once. The CDR3 protein is CASRGATGLSQYF. DNA for the CDR3: TGTGCCAGCAGAGGAGCTACGGGACTCTCGCAGTACTTC. This rearrangement joins TRBV6-1 to TRBJ2-5; TRBD2 might be the D (6 bases). This CDR3 is 13 amino acids long. Trimming stripped 6 bases from V and 11 bases from J, with 19 bases between. Germline values: CDR1 MNHNS, CDR2 SASEGT.

This chain uses TRBV6-2 or TRBV6-3 with TRBJ1-2; no firm D call. Trimming cost V 4 bases and J 4 bases, with 13 bases left between them. CDR1 MNHEY and CDR2 SVGEGT come from the germline V gene. The CDR3 is made up of 14 amino acids. This CDR3 is CASSLAGSSYGYTF. The CDR3 region has the DNA TGTGCCAGCAGTTTAGCCGGGTCATCCTATGGCTACACCTTC.

This clonotype was counted a few times. The chain links TRBV20-1 to TRBJ2-4; 7 bases fit TRBD1. Trimming at V came to 6 bases and at J to 8 bases, leaving 4 bases not matched to a gene. The germline gives CDR1 DFQATT, CDR2 SNEGSKA (reference sequence). The CDR3 has 11 amino acids. The CDR3 spells CSATGWDIQYF. The CDR3 region has the DNA TGCAGTGCGACAGGGTGGGACATTCAGTACTTC.

This clonotype is a singleton in its sample. The rearrangement uses TRBV28 and TRBJ1-2, with a weak D call TRBD1 (5 bases). Germline V CDR1 and CDR2: MDHEN, SYDVKM. This CDR3 comprises 17 residues. The ends were cut back, 3 bases at V and 4 bases at J, with 21 bases in the middle. The CDR3 reads CASSFLGTQEKSYGYTF. The DNA of the CDR3 is TGTGCCAGCAGTTTCCTTGGGACCCAAGAAAAGAGCTATGGCTACACCTTC.

CDR3 DNA sequence: TGTGCCAGCAAAACACGGGACAGCAATAATTCACCCCTCCACTTT. Its translation is CASKTRDSNNSPLHF. The rearrangement joins TRBV6-1 to TRBJ1-6; TRBD1 aligns across 7 bases. The CDR3 has 15 amino acids. Trimming cost V 7 bases and J 5 bases; bases outside gene matches: 8. CDR1 MNHNS and CDR2 SASEGT come from the germline V gene.

The chain couples TRBV10-3 to TRBJ1-2; TRBD1 agrees at 8 bases. J gave up 4 bases and V 6 bases, and 7 bases lay outside the gene matches. The CDR3 length is 14 residues. The germline CDR1 and CDR2 sequences are ENHRY and SYGVKD. DNA of the CDR3: TGTGCCATCAGCTATTACAGGGGGGGCTATGGCTACACCTTC. Translated: CAISYYRGGYGYTF.

This clonotype was seen more than once but under ten times. The gene calls are TRBV20-1 and TRBJ2-5; the D is unclear. The V and J ends lost 3 bases and 1 base respectively, with 9 bases between them. This CDR3 comprises 13 residues. The germline V gene encodes CDR1 DFQATT and CDR2 SNEGSKA (reference sequence). CDR3 nucleotide sequence: TGCAGTGCTAGTGTGTTAGTCCAAGAGACCCAGTACTTC. Residues: CSASVLVQETQYF.

This clonotype has a handful of counts. V gene TRBV7-9 combines with J gene TRBJ1-6; D unclear. V lost 6 bases and J lost 4, with 16 bases in between. CDR3 length: 16 residues. Germline CDR1 and CDR2: SEHNR and FQNEAQ (reference sequence). The CDR3 here is CASSDTTRGYNSPLHF. The DNA for the CDR3 is TGTGCCAGCAGTGACACCACTCGCGGTTATAATTCACCCCTCCACTTT. The full variable domain, completed using reference TRBV7-9 and TRBJ1-6, is DTGVSQNPRHKITKRGQNVTFRCDPISEHNRLYWYRQTLGQGPEFLTYFQNEAQLEKSRLLSDRFSAERPKGSFSTLEIQRTEQGDSAMYLCASSDTTRGYNSPLHFGNGTRLTVT.

The chain has TRBV6-2 or TRBV6-3 and TRBJ1-4; D ambiguous. Germline CDR1 is MNHEY and CDR2 is SVGEGT. The CDR3 sequence is 14 residues long. The V gene lost 0 bases and the J gene lost 6 bases, with 8 bases spanning the gap. In nucleotides, the CDR3 is TGTGCCAGCAGTTACTCGCACACTTATGAAAAACTGTTTTTT. Protein product: CASSYSHTYEKLFF.